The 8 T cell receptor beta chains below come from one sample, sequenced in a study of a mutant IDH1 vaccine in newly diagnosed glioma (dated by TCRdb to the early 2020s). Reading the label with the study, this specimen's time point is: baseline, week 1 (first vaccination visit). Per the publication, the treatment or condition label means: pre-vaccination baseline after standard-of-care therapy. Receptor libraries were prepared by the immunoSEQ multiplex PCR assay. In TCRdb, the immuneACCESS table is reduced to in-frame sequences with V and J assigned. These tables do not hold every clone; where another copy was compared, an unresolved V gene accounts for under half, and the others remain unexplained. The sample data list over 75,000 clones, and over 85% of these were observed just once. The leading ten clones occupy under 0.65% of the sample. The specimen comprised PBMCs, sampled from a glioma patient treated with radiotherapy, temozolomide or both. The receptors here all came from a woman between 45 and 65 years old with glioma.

In DNA, the CDR3 is TGTGCCAGCAGCCCCCTCGCTAGAAGCTCCTACGAGCAGTACTTC. It encodes CASSPLARSSYEQYF. V gene TRBV7-6 combines with J gene TRBJ2-7; D is unclear. V was clipped by 5 bases and J by 0 bases, with 14 bases between them. The germline V gene has CDR1 SGHVS and CDR2 FNYEAQ. The CDR3 totals 15 residues.

The CDR3 DNA reads TGTGCCAGTTCCCAGGTTGGCTACACCTTC. Protein sequence: CASSQVGYTF. The J gene is TRBJ1-2, the V gene TRBV6-6; no clear D gene. Per the germline V gene, CDR1 is MNHNY and CDR2 is SVGAGI (reference sequence). The CDR3 totals 10 residues. V was trimmed by 9 bases and J by 7 bases, leaving 9 bases between them.

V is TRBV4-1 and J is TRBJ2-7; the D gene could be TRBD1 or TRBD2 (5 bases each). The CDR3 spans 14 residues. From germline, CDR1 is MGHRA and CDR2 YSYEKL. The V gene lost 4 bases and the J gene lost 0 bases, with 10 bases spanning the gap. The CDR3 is CASSPRDGSYEQYF. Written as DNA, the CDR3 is TGCGCCAGCAGCCCACGGGACGGCTCCTACGAGCAGTACTTC.

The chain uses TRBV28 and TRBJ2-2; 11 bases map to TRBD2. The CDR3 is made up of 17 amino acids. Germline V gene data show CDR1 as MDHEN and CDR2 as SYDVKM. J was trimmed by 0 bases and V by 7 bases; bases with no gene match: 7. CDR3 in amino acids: CASTQPGLAANTGELFF. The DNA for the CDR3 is TGTGCCAGCACCCAACCGGGACTAGCGGCGAACACCGGGGAGCTGTTTTTT. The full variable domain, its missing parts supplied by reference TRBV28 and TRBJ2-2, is DVKVTQSSRYLVKRTGEKVFLECVQDMDHENMFWYRQDPGLGLRLIYFSYDVKMKEKGDIPEGYSVSREKKERFSLILESASTNQTSMYLCASTQPGLAANTGELFFGEGSRLTVL.

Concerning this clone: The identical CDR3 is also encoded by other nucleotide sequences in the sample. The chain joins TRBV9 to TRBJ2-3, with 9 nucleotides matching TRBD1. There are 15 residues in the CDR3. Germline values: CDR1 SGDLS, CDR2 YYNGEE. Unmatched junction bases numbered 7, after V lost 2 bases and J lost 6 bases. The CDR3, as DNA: TGTGCCAGCAGCGTGGGACAGGGAAGAGGGGATACGCAGTATTTT. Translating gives CASSVGQGRGDTQYF.

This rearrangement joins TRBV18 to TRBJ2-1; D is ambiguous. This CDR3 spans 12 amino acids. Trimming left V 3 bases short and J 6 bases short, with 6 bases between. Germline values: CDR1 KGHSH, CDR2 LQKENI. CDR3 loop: CASSPLVNEQFF. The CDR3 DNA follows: TGTGCCAGCTCACCCCTAGTCAATGAGCAGTTCTTC. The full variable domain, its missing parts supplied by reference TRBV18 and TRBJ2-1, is NAGVMQNPRHLVRRRGQEARLRCSPMKGHSHVYWYRQLPEEGLKFMVYLQKENIIDESGMPKERFSAEFPKEGPSILRIQQVVRGDSAAYFCASSPLVNEQFFGPGTRLTVL.

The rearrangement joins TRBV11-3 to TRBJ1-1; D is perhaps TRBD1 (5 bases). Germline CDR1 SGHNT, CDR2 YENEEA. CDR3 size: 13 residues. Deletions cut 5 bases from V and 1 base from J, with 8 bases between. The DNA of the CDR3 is TGTGCCAGCAGCCAGGGCGCGAACACTGAAGCTTTCTTT. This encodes CASSQGANTEAFF.

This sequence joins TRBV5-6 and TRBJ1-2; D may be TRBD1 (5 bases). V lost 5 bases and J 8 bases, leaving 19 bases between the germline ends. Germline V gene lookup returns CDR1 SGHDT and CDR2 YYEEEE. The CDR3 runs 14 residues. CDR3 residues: CASSQGREVGGYTF. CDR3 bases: TGTGCCAGCAGTCAAGGCAGGGAAGTGGGAGGCTACACCTTC.